A selection of T cell receptor beta chains follows, all from one sample in a study of T cell responses to AZD1222 COVID-19 vaccine. TCRdb's copy holds only in-frame clones and misses some; the assay was immunoSEQ multiplex PCR. The profile shows 95,000 to 100,000 clones, 90% of them singletons. This material consisted of peripheral blood, taken on day 0 of AZD1222 vaccination. The source of these receptors is an adult in good health. The CDR3 runs from the conserved cysteine through the conserved F or W. The D gene is left open where the match is weak. Clone size, where shown, is once, few, many, or a class for clones that have expanded.

D	V	J	size	CDR3	DNA
NA	TRBV29-1	TRBJ2-1	NA	CSVGTVPLSSYNEQFF	TGCAGCGTTGGGACAGTTCCTTTATCCTCCTACAATGAGCAGTTCTTC
NA	TRBV5-1	TRBJ2-1	once	CASSLESAALDEQFF	TGCGCCAGCAGCTTGGAGTCTGCCGCTTTGGATGAGCAGTTCTTC
NA	TRBV28	TRBJ1-2	NA	CASSSVEGGWGYTF	TGTGCCAGCAGTTCGGTCGAGGGGGGCTGGGGCTACACCTTC
TRBD1	TRBV5-1	TRBJ2-1	NA	CASSSNRGNEQFF	TGCGCCAGCAGCTCCAACAGGGGGAATGAGCAGTTCTTC
TRBD1	TRBV28	TRBJ1-2	NA	CASSPRGRDYGYTF	TGTGCCAGCAGTCCGAGGGGGCGCGACTATGGCTACACCTTC
NA	TRBV5-1	TRBJ2-5	NA	CASSGTAQETQYF	TGCGCCAGCAGCGGGACGGCCCAAGAGACCCAGTACTTC
NA	TRBV9	TRBJ1-3	NA	CASSVVGGISGNTIYF	TGTGCCAGCAGCGTAGTTGGGGGGATCTCTGGAAACACCATATATTTT
NA	TRBV9	TRBJ2-7	once	CASSVGTGGEQYF	TGTGCCAGCAGCGTCGGGACTGGAGGGGAGCAGTACTTC
TRBD1	TRBV7-9	TRBJ2-1	NA	CAYDASLSGGQRYNEQFF	TGTGCCTATGACGCAAGTTTAAGTGGGGGACAGCGCTACAATGAGCAGTTCTTC
NA	TRBV28	TRBJ1-2	NA	CASSLFRGGYTF	TGTGCCAGCAGTTTATTCCGGGGTGGCTACACCTTC
NA	TRBV19	TRBJ1-2	NA	CASTRDWNYGYTF	TGTGCCAGCACCAGGGACTGGAACTATGGCTACACCTTC
NA	TRBV4-1	TRBJ1-2	NA	CASSQGPFVNYGYTF	TGCGCCAGCAGCCAGGGACCCTTTGTTAACTATGGCTACACCTTC
NA	TRBV19	TRBJ2-5	NA	CASSIRQEETQYF	TGTGCCAGTAGTATTCGACAGGAAGAGACCCAGTACTTC
NA	TRBV12-3/TRBV12-4	TRBJ1-4	NA	CASSRNSEKLFF	TGTGCCAGCAGCCGAAACAGTGAAAAACTGTTTTTT
TRBD1	TRBV19	TRBJ1-1	NA	CASSIRDRGTEAFF	TGTGCCAGTAGTATCCGGGACAGGGGCACTGAAGCTTTCTTT
TRBD1	TRBV10-3	TRBJ1-1	NA	CAIRTDRMNTEAFF	TGTGCCATCAGGACGGACAGGATGAACACTGAAGCTTTCTTT
NA	TRBV27	TRBJ2-7	NA	CASSLLGTANSGYEQYF	TGTGCCAGCAGTTTACTGGGGACTGCCAATTCGGGGTACGAGCAGTACTTC
TRBD2	TRBV28	TRBJ2-1	NA	CASSPLAGGSYNEQFF	TGTGCCAGCAGTCCATTAGCGGGGGGGTCCTACAATGAGCAGTTCTTC
NA	TRBV11-2	TRBJ2-3	NA	CASSLDYIGLSGYF	TGTGCCAGCAGCTTAGATTACATCGGACTATCGGGGTATTTT
NA	TRBV6-5	TRBJ1-1	NA	CASSYAEAGTEAFF	TGTGCCAGCAGTTACGCGGAGGCGGGCACTGAAGCTTTCTTT
TRBD1	TRBV2	TRBJ2-7	NA	CASRQDREYEQYF	TGTGCCAGCAGGCAAGACAGGGAATACGAGCAGTACTTC
NA	TRBV6-2/TRBV6-3	TRBJ1-1	NA	CASSYTSNTEAFF	TGTGCCAGCAGTTACACCTCGAACACTGAAGCTTTCTTT
NA	TRBV6-5	TRBJ2-6	NA	CASSLVSGANVLTF	TGTGCCAGCAGTTTGGTCTCTGGGGCCAACGTCCTGACTTTC
NA	TRBV28	TRBJ1-3	NA	CASSPDRTTGNTIYF	TGTGCCAGCAGCCCCGACAGAACGACTGGAAACACCATATATTTT
NA	TRBV6-5	TRBJ1-2	few	CASTEFGNYGYTF	TGTGCCAGCACGGAATTTGGTAACTATGGCTACACCTTC
NA	TRBV19	TRBJ1-2	NA	CASSVRGIYYGYTF	TGTGCCAGTAGTGTCCGGGGCATTTACTATGGCTACACCTTC
NA	TRBV19	TRBJ1-5	NA	CASAGSSNQPQHF	TGTGCCAGCGCGGGAAGTAGCAATCAGCCCCAGCATTTT
TRBD1	TRBV6-5	TRBJ1-2	NA	CASSNSGGHYYGYTF	TGTGCCAGCAGTAACTCAGGGGGGCATTACTATGGCTACACCTTC
NA	TRBV27	TRBJ1-5	NA	CASRRGGMRNNQPQHF	TGTGCCAGCCGTCGGGGGGGAATGAGAAACAATCAGCCCCAGCATTTT
NA	TRBV19	TRBJ2-7	NA	CASSAAGATYEQYF	TGTGCCAGTAGTGCCGCGGGGGCGACTTACGAGCAGTACTTC
NA	TRBV7-2	TRBJ2-3	NA	CASSSEGAGGGTDTQYF	TGTGCCAGCAGCTCTGAAGGGGCAGGCGGTGGCACAGATACGCAGTATTTT
NA	TRBV3-1/TRBV3-2	TRBJ2-3	NA	CASSQVPVGRTDTQYF	TGTGCCAGCAGCCAAGTGCCGGTGGGGAGGACAGATACGCAGTATTTT
NA	TRBV14	TRBJ1-2	NA	CASSQRAGYGYTF	TGTGCCAGCAGCCAAAGGGCTGGCTATGGCTACACCTTC
TRBD1	TRBV6-5	TRBJ2-1	NA	CASGQGWQYEQFF	TGTGCCAGCGGACAGGGGTGGCAATATGAGCAGTTCTTC
TRBD1	TRBV28	TRBJ1-4	NA	CASQTGVGEKLFF	TGTGCCAGTCAGACAGGGGTTGGCGAAAAACTGTTTTTT
NA	TRBV7-9	TRBJ1-5	once	CASSPKDSNQPQHF	TGTGCCAGCAGCCCCAAGGACAGTAATCAGCCCCAGCATTTT
NA	TRBV9	TRBJ2-6	NA	CASSVVRDPVPGANVLTF	TGTGCCAGCAGCGTGGTCCGGGACCCAGTCCCTGGGGCCAACGTCCTGACTTTC
TRBD2	TRBV7-2	TRBJ2-3	NA	CASSLALAGRWSTQYF	TGTGCCAGCAGCTTAGCTCTAGCGGGGAGGTGGAGTACGCAGTATTTT
TRBD2	TRBV7-2	TRBJ2-3	NA	CASSLGLAGLTDTQYF	TGTGCCAGCAGCTTAGGACTAGCGGGCCTCACAGATACGCAGTATTTT
TRBD1	TRBV12-3/TRBV12-4	TRBJ1-5	NA	CASSLGQNQPQHF	TGTGCCAGCAGTTTGGGACAGAATCAGCCCCAGCATTTT
NA	TRBV5-6	TRBJ2-3	NA	CASSLDVASDTQYF	TGTGCCAGCAGCTTGGACGTGGCTTCAGATACGCAGTATTTT
NA	TRBV7-9	TRBJ1-1	NA	CASSRDVPRSTEAFF	TGTGCCAGCAGCCGGGACGTCCCCAGGAGCACTGAAGCTTTCTTT
NA	TRBV5-4	TRBJ2-3	NA	CASSLTGTDTQYF	TGTGCCAGCAGCTTGACAGGCACAGATACGCAGTATTTT
NA	TRBV6-5	TRBJ2-5	NA	CASSYFRSGRTQYF	TGTGCCAGCAGTTACTTTAGGTCGGGGCGGACCCAGTACTTC